Below, 8 T cell receptor beta chains from the same sample are listed, as sequenced in a study of CD8+CD57+ T cells in acquired aplastic anemia (dated 2018 in TCRdb). Patients chosen for sequencing had shown expansion of CD8+CD57+ cells by flow cytometry. Sequencing took place on an Illumina HiSeq 2000. Genomic DNA served as template for TCR beta VDJ combination and CDR3 sequence profiling. TCRdb trimmed the raw reads at Q25, called clones with MiXCR and kept productive beta chains. Rows with a matching CDR3 protein are joined into one entry that keeps the most common DNA and genes. Counted in this sample were 200,000 or so distinct CDR3 sequences; roughly half of them appeared once. The top ten hold over 7.5% of the sample. Sequenced: sorted CD4+, CD8+, or CD8+CD57+ T cells (not recorded which) from PBMCs. The receptors here all came from a human donor with aplastic anemia.

This clonotype occurred many times. The chain couples TRBV2 to TRBJ1-3; D call uncertain. Germline loops: CDR1 SNHLY, CDR2 FYNNEI. V lost 6 bases and J 7 bases, leaving 10 bases between the germline ends. There are 12 residues in the CDR3. The CDR3 spells CASRVTGNTIYF. The DNA of the CDR3 is TGTGCCAGCAGGGTGACCGGGAACACCATATATTTT.

This sequence joins TRBV20-1 and TRBJ2-7, with 8 bases lining up with TRBD1. Losses at the gene ends were 0 bases for V and 5 bases for J; bases not matched to a gene: 3. Germline V gene data show CDR1 as DFQATT and CDR2 as SNEGSKA (reference sequence). The CDR3 contains 13 residues. The CDR3: CSARDGQGHEQYF. The CDR3 nucleotides are TGCAGTGCTAGAGATGGACAGGGCCACGAGCAGTACTTC.

This chain uses TRBV5-4 with TRBJ1-4, with 7 bases lining up with TRBD1. Germline V gene lookup returns CDR1 SGHNT and CDR2 YYREEE (reference sequence). The CDR3 is 15 residues long. J was trimmed by 5 bases and V by 4 bases; bases with no gene match: 8. For the CDR3, the DNA is TGTGCCAGCAGCACGGACAGGTCGGGAAATGAAAAACTGTTTTTT. As protein: CASSTDRSGNEKLFF.

In regard to this clonotype: The junction differs from germline at one of its ends, possibly a read error. The chain has TRBV10-2 and TRBJ1-1, with D unclear. Looked up from germline, CDR1 is WSHSY and CDR2 is SAAADI. The CDR3 has 13 residues. The CDR3: CSSSTKRNTEAFF. The CDR3 DNA is TGCTCCAGCAGTACTAAAAGGAACACTGAAGCTTTCTTT.

This clonotype came up many times. V gene TRBV7-2 combines with J gene TRBJ2-3, with 14 bases aligning to TRBD2. Germline CDR1 is SGHTA and CDR2 is FQGNSA. The CDR3 is 16 residues long. The V segment lost 2 bases and the J segment 3 bases; nucleotides outside the gene matches: 1. CDR3 residues: CASSLRTSGRTDTQYF. The CDR3 region has the DNA TGTGCCAGCAGCTTAAGGACTAGCGGGAGGACAGATACGCAGTATTTT.

This clonotype was seen ten or more times. The chain couples TRBV11-2 to TRBJ2-5, with no clear D. Germline CDR1 SGHAT, CDR2 FQNNGV. CDR3 length equals 14 residues. V was pared by 0 bases and J by 3 bases, with 8 bases between. CDR3 coding DNA: TGTGCCAGCAGCTTAGAGTCAGCTAAAGAGACCCAGTACTTC. As protein: CASSLESAKETQYF.

This chain joins TRBV7-8 and TRBJ2-5; TRBD1 matches at 9 bases. V trimming: 6 bases; J trimming: 4 bases; junction bases outside the gene matches: 6. The germline V gene encodes CDR1 SGHVS and CDR2 FQNEAQ. The CDR3 covers 14 residues. The CDR3 DNA follows: TGTGCCAGCAGTCGGGACAGGGCAGCAGAGACCCAGTACTTC. Residues: CASSRDRAAETQYF.

This clonotype was observed a handful of times. The chain recombines TRBV10-2 with TRBJ1-1, with 10 bases identical to TRBD1. V dropped 7 bases and J dropped 5; count of bases not matched to a gene: 4. This CDR3 is 13 amino acids long. The V gene's germline CDR1 is WSHSY and CDR2 SAAADI. The DNA of the CDR3 is TGCGCCAGCATGGGACAGGGGACAACTGAAGCTTTCTTT. It specifies CASMGQGTTEAFF.